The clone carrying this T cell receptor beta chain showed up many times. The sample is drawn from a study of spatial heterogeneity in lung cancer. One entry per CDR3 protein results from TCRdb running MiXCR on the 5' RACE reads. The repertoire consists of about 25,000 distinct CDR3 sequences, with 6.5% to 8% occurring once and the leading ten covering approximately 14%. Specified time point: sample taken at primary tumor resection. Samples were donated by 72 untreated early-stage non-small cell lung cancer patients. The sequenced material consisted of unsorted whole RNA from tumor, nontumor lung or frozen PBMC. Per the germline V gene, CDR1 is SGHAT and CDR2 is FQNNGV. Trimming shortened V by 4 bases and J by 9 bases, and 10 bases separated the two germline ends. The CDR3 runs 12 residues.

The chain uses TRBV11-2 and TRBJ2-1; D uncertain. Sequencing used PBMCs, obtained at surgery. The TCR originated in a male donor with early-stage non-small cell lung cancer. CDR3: CASSSTASEQFF. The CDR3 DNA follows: TGTGCCAGCAGCTCTACAGCGAGTGAGCAGTTCTTC.